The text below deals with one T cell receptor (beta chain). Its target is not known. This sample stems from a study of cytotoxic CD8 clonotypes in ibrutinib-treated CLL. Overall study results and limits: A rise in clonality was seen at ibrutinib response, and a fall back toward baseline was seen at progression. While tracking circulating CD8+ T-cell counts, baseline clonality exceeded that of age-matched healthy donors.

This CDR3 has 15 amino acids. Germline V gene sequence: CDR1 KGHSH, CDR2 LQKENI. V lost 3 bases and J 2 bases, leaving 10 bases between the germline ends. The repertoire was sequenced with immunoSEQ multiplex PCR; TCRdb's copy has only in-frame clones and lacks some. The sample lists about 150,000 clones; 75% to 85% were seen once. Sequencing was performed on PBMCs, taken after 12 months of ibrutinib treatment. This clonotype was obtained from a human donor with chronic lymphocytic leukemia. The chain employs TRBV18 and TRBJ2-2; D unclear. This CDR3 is CASSPPFGNTGELFF. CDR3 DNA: TGTGCCAGCTCACCGCCCTTTGGAAACACCGGGGAGCTGTTTTTT.